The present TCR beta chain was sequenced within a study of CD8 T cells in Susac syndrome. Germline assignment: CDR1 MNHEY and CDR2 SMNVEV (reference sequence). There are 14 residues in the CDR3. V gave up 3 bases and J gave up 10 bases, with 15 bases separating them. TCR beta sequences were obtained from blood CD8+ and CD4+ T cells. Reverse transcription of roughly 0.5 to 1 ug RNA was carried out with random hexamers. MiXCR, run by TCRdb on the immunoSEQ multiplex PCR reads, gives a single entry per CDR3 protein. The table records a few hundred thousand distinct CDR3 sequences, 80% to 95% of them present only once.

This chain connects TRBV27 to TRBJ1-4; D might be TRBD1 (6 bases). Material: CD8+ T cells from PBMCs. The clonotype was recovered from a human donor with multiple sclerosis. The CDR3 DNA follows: TGTGCCAGCAGTTTGTCTGGGGGCGAGGGAAAACTGTTTTTT. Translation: CASSLSGGEGKLFF.